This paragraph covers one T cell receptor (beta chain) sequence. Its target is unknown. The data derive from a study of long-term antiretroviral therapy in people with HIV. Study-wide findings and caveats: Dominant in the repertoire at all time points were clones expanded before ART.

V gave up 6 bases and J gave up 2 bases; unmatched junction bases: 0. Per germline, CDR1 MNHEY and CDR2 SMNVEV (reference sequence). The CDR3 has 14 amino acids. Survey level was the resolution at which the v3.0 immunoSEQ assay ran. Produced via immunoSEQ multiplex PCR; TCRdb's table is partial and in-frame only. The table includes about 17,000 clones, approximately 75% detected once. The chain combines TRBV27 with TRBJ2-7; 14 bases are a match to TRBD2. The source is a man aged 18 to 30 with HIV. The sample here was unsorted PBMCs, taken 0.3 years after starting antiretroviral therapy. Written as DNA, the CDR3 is TGTGCCAGCAGGACTAGCGGGGGGGCCTACGAGCAGTACTTC. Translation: CASRTSGGAYEQYF.